Listed below are T cell receptor beta chains from one sample, sequenced in a study of post-analysis software for immune sequencing data. TCRdb itself ran the PCR reads through MiXCR, one entry per CDR3 protein. The table has about 200,000 distinct CDR3 sequences, approximately 28% seen once; the top ten hold 3% to 3.5%. Sequenced: blood. These TCRs come from a girl under 18 with multiple sclerosis. Both conserved end residues are part of each CDR3. A D gene is named only where the DNA matches it firmly. Clone size appears in some rows only: once, few, many, or a class for an expanded clone.

j_call clone_size d_call v_call cdr3_nt cdr3_aa
TRBJ1-6 NA NA TRBV7-3 TGTGCCAGCAGCTTCTCTAGGCAACTTAAATCACCCCTCCACTTT CASSFSRQLKSPLHF
TRBJ1-2 many TRBD1 TRBV7-6 TGTGCCAGCAGCTTAATTGGGACAGGGAACTATGGCTACACCTTC CASSLIGTGNYGYTF
TRBJ1-2 many TRBD1 TRBV7-2 TGTGCCAGCAGCTTAGCCGCCGACAGGGCAACGGATGGCTACACCTTC CASSLAADRATDGYTF
TRBJ2-7 many NA TRBV29-1 TGCAGCGTCGGGGACGCAACCTACGAGCAGTACTTC CSVGDATYEQYF
TRBJ1-6 few NA TRBV20-1 TGCAGTGCTAGAGAGGCCCTTAGGGGAACCTATAATTCACCCCTCCACTTT CSAREALRGTYNSPLHF
TRBJ1-2 NA NA TRBV30 TGTGCCTGGAGTAGACACGAGAGTTGGCCGTATGGCTACACCTTC CAWSRHESWPYGYTF
TRBJ2-2 NA NA TRBV12-3/TRBV12-4 TGTGCCAGCAGTTTAGATGCTAACGGGGAGCTGTTTTTT CASSLDANGELFF
TRBJ2-1 NA NA TRBV11-3 TGTGCCAGCAGCCCCCCGGTTGGAGTTTCCAGCGGTGAGCAGTTCTTC CASSPPVGVSSGEQFF
TRBJ1-5 NA TRBD1 TRBV12-3/TRBV12-4 TGTGCCAGCAGTCGCAGGGGGATACGGCCCCAGCATTTT CASSRRGIRPQHF
TRBJ1-5 NA NA TRBV10-3 TGTGCCATCAGTGAGTTGAATCAGCCCCAGCATTTT CAISELNQPQHF
TRBJ1-1 NA NA TRBV19 TGTGCCAGTAGTATCGGGGGGAACACTGAAGCTTTCTTT CASSIGGNTEAFF
TRBJ2-7 NA NA TRBV7-2 TGTGCCAGCAGCTTAGGCTTTTTTGGGGGTTCCGAGCAGTACTTC CASSLGFFGGSEQYF
TRBJ1-5 NA NA TRBV20-1 TGCAGTGCGAGAGGTATTGGGGGGGCCGGTCAGCCCCAGCATTTT CSARGIGGAGQPQHF
TRBJ1-2 NA TRBD1 TRBV30 TGTGCCTGGATCAAGACAGGGGCCCACTATGGCTACACCTTC CAWIKTGAHYGYTF
TRBJ1-1 NA NA TRBV2 TGTGCCAGCAGTAAGACCTACACTGAAGCTTTCTTT CASSKTYTEAFF
TRBJ2-3 NA TRBD2 TRBV4-2 TGTGCCAGCAGCCAAGTTGGCGGGGGGGGTTCAGATACGCAGTATTTT CASSQVGGGGSDTQYF
TRBJ2-5 few NA TRBV6-2/TRBV6-3 TGTGCCAACAGCCGGACAGATCGAGAGACCCAGTACTTC CANSRTDRETQYF
TRBJ1-2 many NA TRBV5-6 TGTGCCAGCAGCTTGAGGGGCCAGCACTATGGCTACACCTTC CASSLRGQHYGYTF